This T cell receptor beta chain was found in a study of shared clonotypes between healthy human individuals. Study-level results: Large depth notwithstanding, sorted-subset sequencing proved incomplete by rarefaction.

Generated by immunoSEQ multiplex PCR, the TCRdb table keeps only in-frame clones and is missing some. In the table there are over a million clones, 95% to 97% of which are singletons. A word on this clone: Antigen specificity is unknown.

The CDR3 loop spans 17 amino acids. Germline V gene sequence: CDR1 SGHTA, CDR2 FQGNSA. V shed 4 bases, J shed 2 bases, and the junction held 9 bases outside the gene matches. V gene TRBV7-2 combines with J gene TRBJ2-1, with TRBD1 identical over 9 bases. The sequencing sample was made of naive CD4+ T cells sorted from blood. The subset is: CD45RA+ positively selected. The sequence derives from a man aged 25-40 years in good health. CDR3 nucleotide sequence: TGTGCCAGCAGCTCCACCTCACAGGGGGCCCCCTACAATGAGCAGTTCTTC. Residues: CASSSTSQGAPYNEQFF.